This TCR beta chain was recorded in a study of shared T cell receptors in the human thymus. Sequencing was performed with immunoSEQ multiplex PCR; in TCRdb, only in-frame clones are kept and a portion is missing. Of some 400,000 clones in the sample, approximately 95% were seen once. Germline V gene lookup returns CDR1 MDHEN and CDR2 SYDVKM. The CDR3 covers 14 residues. With 3 bases removed from V and 11 bases from J, the gap between germline ends came to 17 bases. The chain employs TRBV28 and TRBJ1-5; D remains unclear. The source is a human donor. Sequences were obtained from thymocytes. This chain's CDR3 is CASSFPREKQSQHF. In DNA form, the CDR3 reads TGTGCCAGCAGTTTCCCCAGAGAGAAACAGTCCCAGCATTTT.